Detailed here is one TCR beta chain. These data originate in a study of blood T cell repertoires in COVID-19. Germline V gives CDR1 MGHRA, CDR2 YSYEKL. Trimming shortened V by 1 base and J by 3 bases, and 15 bases separated the two germline ends. CDR3 length equals 16 residues. Using immunoSEQ multiplex PCR, the repertoire was profiled, and TCRdb retains in-frame clones only, with some absent. The sample holds about 240,000 clones; roughly four fifths are singletons and the top ten take around 5%. This receptor was taken from a woman aged 70-85 years with acute or convalescent COVID-19. V and J are TRBV4-1 and TRBJ1-1, with D maybe TRBD1 (6 bases). The sequencing sample was made of peripheral blood. The chain's CDR3 is CASSQGQARGYTEAFF. As DNA, the CDR3 is TGCGCCAGCAGCCAAGGACAGGCCCGCGGGTACACTGAAGCTTTCTTT.